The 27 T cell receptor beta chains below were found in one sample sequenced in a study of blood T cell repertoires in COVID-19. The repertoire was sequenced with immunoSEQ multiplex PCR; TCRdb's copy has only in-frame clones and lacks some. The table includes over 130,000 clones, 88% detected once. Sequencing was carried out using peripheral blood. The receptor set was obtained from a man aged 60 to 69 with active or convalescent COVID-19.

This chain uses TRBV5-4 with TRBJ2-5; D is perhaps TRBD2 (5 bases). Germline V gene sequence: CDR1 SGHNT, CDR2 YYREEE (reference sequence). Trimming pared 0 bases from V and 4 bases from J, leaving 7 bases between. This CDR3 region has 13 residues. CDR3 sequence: CASSLDRGETQYF. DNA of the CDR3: TGTGCCAGCAGCTTGGATCGGGGAGAGACCCAGTACTTC.

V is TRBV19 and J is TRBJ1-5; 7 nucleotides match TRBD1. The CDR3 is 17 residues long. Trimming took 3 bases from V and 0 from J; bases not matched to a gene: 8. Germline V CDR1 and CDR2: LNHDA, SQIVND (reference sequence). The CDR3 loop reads CASSMERGPYSNQPQHF. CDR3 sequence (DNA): TGTGCCAGTAGTATGGAAAGGGGGCCCTATAGCAATCAGCCCCAGCATTTT. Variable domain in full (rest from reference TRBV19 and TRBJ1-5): DGGITQSPKYLFRKEGQNVTLSCEQNLNHDAMYWYRQDPGQGLRLIYYSQIVNDFQKGDIAEGYSVSREKKESFPLTVTSAQKNPTAFYLCASSMERGPYSNQPQHFGDGTRLSIL.

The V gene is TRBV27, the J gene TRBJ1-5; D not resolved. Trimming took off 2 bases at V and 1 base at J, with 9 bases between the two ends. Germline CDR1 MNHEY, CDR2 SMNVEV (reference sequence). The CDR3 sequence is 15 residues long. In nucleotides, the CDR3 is TGTGCCAGCAGTTTAGTCCCAGGCAGCAATCAGCCCCAGCATTTT. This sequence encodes CASSLVPGSNQPQHF.

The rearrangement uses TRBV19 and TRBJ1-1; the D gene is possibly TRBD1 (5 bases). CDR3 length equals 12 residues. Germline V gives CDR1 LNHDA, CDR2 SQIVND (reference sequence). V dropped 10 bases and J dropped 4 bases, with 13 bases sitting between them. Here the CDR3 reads CATQRGFTEAFF. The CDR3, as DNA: TGTGCCACGCAGCGGGGGTTCACTGAAGCTTTCTTT.

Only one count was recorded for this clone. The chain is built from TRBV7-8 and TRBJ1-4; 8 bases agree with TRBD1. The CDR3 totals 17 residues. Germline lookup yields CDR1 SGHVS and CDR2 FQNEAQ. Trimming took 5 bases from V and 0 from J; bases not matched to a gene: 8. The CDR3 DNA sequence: TGTGCCAGCAGCCTCCCCGGGACAGGAGCAACTAATGAAAAACTGTTTTTT. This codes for CASSLPGTGATNEKLFF.

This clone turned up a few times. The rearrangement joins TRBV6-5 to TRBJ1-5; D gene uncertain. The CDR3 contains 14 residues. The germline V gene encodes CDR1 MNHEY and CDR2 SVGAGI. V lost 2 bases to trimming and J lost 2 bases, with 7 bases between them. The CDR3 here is CASSYTAGNQPQHF. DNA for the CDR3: TGTGCCAGCAGTTACACAGCGGGCAATCAGCCCCAGCATTTT.

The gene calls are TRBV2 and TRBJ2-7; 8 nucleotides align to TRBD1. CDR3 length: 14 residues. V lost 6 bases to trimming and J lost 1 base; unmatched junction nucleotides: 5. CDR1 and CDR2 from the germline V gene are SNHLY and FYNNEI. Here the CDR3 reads CASRRQGSSYEQYF. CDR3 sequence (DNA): TGTGCCAGCAGAAGACAGGGGTCTTCCTACGAGCAGTACTTC.

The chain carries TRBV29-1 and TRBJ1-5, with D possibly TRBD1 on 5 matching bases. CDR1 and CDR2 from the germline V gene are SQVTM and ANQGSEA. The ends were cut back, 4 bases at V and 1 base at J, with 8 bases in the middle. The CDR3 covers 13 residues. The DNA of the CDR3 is TGCAGCGTTGTGAACAGGAGCAATCAGCCCCAGCATTTT. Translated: CSVVNRSNQPQHF.

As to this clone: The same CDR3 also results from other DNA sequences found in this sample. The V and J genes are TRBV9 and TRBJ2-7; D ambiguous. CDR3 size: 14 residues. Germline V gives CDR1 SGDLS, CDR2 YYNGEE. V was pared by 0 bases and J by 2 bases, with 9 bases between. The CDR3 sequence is CASSVGRSPYEQYF. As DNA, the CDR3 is TGTGCCAGCAGCGTAGGCAGGTCTCCCTACGAGCAGTACTTC.

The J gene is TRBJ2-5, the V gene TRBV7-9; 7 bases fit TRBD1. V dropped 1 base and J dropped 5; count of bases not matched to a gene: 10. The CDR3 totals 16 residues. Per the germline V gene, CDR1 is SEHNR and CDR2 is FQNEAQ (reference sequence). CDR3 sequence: CASSLEGAGGMETQYF. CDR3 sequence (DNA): TGTGCCAGCAGCTTAGAAGGGGCAGGGGGTATGGAGACCCAGTACTTC.

This chain's CDR3 is CASSLSTGQRGEQYF. Here the CDR3 DNA reads TGTGCCAGCTCACTTTCGACAGGCCAACGGGGCGAGCAGTACTTC. The rearrangement joins TRBV18 to TRBJ2-7; TRBD1 might be the D (6 bases). V shed 4 bases and J shed 6 bases, with 19 bases lying between them. CDR3 size: 15 residues. Germline CDR1 KGHSH, CDR2 LQKENI.

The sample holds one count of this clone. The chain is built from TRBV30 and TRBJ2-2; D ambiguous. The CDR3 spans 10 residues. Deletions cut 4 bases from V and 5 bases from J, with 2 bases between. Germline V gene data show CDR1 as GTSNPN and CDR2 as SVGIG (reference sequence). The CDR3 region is CAWTTGELFF. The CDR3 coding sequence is TGTGCCTGGACGACCGGGGAGCTGTTTTTT.

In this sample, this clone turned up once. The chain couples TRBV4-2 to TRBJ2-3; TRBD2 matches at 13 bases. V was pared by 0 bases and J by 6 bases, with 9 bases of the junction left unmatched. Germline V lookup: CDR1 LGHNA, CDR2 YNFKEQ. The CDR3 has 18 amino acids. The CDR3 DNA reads TGTGCCAGCAGCCAAGATCCCCCGGGACTAGCGGGGACGGATACGCAGTATTTT. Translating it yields CASSQDPPGLAGTDTQYF.

CDR3 DNA sequence: TGTGCCAGTAGTATGTGGACGGACTCTAACTATGGCTACACCTTC. Protein sequence: CASSMWTDSNYGYTF. V gene TRBV19 combines with J gene TRBJ1-2, with D hard to call. This CDR3 has 15 amino acids. Germline assignment: CDR1 LNHDA and CDR2 SQIVND (reference sequence). Trimming took off 3 bases at V and 0 bases at J, with 11 bases between the two ends.

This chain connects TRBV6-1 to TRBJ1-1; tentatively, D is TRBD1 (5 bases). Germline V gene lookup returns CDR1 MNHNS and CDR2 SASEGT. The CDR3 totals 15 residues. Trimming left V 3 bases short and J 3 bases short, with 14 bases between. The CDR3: CASSDPAGLDTEAFF. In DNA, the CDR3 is TGTGCCAGCAGTGATCCCGCAGGGCTGGACACTGAAGCTTTCTTT.

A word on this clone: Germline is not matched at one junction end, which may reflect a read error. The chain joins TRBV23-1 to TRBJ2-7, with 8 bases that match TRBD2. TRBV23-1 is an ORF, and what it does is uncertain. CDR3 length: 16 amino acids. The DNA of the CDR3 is TGCGCCAGCACTCAAATCGAGGTAGCGGGAAGGTACGAGCAGTACTTC. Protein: CASTQIEVAGRYEQYF.

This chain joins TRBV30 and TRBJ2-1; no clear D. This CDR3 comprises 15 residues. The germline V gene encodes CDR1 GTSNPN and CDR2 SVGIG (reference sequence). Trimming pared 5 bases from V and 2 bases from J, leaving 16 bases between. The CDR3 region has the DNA TGTGCCTGGGATTCCTCAGGAATTACCTACAATGAGCAGTTCTTC. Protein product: CAWDSSGITYNEQFF.

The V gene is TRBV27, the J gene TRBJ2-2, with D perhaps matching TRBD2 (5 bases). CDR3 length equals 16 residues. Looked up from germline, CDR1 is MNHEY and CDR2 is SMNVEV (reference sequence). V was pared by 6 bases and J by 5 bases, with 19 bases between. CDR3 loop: CASRQLVYTQTGELFF. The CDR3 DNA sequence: TGTGCCAGCAGGCAACTAGTTTATACCCAAACCGGGGAGCTGTTTTTT.

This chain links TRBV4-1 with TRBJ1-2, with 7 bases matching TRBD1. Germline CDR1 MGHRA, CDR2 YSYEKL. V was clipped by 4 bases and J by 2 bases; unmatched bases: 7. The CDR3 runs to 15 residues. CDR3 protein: CASSPRQGSNYGYTF. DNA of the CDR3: TGCGCCAGCAGCCCCCGACAGGGCTCGAACTATGGCTACACCTTC.

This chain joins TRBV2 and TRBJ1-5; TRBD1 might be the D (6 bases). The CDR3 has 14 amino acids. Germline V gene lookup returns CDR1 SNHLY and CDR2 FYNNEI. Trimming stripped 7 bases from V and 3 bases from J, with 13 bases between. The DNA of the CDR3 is TGTGCCAGCACTACCGACAGGTACAATCAGCCCCAGCATTTT. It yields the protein CASTTDRYNQPQHF.

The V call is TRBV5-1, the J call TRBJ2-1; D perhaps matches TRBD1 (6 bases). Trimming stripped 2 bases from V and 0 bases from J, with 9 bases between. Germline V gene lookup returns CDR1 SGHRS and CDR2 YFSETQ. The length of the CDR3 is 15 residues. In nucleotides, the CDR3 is TGCGCCAGCAGCTTAACAGGGCTCTCCTACAATGAGCAGTTCTTC. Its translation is CASSLTGLSYNEQFF.

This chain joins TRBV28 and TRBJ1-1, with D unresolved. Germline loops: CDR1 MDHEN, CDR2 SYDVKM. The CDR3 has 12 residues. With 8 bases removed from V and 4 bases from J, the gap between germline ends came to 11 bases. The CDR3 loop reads CASREGFTEAFF. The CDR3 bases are TGTGCCAGCCGGGAGGGTTTCACTGAAGCTTTCTTT.

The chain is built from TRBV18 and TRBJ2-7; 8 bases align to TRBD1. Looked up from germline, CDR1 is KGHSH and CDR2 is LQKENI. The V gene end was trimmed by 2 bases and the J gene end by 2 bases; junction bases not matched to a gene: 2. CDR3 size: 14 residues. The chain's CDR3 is CASSPGQGTYEQYF. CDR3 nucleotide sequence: TGTGCCAGCTCACCAGGACAGGGCACCTACGAGCAGTACTTC. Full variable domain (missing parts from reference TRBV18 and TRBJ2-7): NAGVMQNPRHLVRRRGQEARLRCSPMKGHSHVYWYRQLPEEGLKFMVYLQKENIIDESGMPKERFSAEFPKEGPSILRIQQVVRGDSAAYFCASSPGQGTYEQYFGPGTRLTVT.

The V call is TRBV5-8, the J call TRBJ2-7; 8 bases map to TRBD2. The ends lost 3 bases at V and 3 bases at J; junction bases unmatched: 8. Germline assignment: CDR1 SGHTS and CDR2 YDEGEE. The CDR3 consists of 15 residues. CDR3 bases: TGTGCCAGCAGCTATAGACCGACTAGCGACTACGAGCAGTACTTC. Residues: CASSYRPTSDYEQYF.

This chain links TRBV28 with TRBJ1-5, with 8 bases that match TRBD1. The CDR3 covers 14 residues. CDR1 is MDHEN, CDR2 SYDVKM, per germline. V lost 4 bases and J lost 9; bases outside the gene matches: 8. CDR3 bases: TGTGCCAGCAGTTCGGGACAGGAACCATGGCCCCAGCATTTT. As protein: CASSSGQEPWPQHF. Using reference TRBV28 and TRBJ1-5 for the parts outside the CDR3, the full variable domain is DVKVTQSSRYLVKRTGEKVFLECVQDMDHENMFWYRQDPGLGLRLIYFSYDVKMKEKGDIPEGYSVSREKKERFSLILESASTNQTSMYLCASSSGQEPWPQHFGDGTRLSIL.

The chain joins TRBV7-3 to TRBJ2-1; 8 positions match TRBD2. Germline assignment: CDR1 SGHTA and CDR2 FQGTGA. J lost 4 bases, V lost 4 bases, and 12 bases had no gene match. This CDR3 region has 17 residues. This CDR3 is CASSSKRREGLYNEQFF. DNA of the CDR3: TGTGCCAGCAGCTCGAAAAGACGGGAGGGCCTTTACAATGAGCAGTTCTTC.

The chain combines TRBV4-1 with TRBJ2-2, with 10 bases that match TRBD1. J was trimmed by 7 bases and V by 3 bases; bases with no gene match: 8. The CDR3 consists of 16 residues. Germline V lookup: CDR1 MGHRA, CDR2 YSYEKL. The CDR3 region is CASSHPGQGKIGELFF. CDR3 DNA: TGCGCCAGCAGCCATCCGGGACAGGGGAAGATCGGGGAGCTGTTTTTT.